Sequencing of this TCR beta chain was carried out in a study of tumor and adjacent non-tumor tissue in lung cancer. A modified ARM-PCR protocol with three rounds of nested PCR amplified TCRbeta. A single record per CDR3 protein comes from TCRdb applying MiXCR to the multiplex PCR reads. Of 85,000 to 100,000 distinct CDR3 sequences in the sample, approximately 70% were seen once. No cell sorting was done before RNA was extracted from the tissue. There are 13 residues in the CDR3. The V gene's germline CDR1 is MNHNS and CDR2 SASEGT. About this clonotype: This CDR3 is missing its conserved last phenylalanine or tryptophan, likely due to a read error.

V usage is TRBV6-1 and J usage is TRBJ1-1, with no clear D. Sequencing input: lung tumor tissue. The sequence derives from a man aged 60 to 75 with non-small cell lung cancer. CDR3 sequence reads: CASRQFMNSEAFS. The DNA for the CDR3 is TGTGCCAGCAGACAGTTCATGAACTCTGAAGCTTTCTCT.